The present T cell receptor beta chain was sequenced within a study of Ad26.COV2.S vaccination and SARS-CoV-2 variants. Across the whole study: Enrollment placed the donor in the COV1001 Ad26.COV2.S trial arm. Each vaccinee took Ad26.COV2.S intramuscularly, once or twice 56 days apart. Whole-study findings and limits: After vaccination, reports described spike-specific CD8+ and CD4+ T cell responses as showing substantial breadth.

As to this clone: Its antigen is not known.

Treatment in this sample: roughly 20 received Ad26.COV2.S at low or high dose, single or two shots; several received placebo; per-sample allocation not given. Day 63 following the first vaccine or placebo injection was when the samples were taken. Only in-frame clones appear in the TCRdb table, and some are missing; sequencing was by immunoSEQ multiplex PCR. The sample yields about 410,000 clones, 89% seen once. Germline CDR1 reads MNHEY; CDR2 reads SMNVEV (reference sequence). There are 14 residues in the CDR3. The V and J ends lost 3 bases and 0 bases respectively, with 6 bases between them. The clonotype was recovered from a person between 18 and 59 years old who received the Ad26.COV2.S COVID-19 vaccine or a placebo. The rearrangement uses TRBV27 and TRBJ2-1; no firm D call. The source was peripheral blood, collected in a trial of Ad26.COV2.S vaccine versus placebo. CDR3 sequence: CASSFLSSYNEQFF. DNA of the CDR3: TGTGCCAGCAGTTTCTTAAGCTCCTACAATGAGCAGTTCTTC.